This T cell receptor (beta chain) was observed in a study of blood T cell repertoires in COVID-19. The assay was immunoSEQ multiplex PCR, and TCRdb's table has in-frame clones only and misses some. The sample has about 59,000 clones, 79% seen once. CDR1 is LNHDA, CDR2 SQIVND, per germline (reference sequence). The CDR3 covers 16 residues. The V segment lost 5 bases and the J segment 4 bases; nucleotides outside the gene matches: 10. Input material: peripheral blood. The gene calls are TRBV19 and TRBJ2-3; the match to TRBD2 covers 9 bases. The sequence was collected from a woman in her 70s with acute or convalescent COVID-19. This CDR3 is CASSQPGLAMADTQYF. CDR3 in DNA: TGTGCCAGTAGTCAACCGGGACTAGCTATGGCAGATACGCAGTATTTT. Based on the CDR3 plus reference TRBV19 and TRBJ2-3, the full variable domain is DGGITQSPKYLFRKEGQNVTLSCEQNLNHDAMYWYRQDPGQGLRLIYYSQIVNDFQKGDIAEGYSVSREKKESFPLTVTSAQKNPTAFYLCASSQPGLAMADTQYFGPGTRLTVL.